These 12 T cell receptor beta chains originate from one sample sequenced in a study of control samples from healthy donors and cancer patients. This table comes from immunoSEQ multiplex PCR, and its TCRdb copy is limited to in-frame clones, with some not included. The table shows 89,000 or so clones, with roughly 86% occurring only once. Source material: blood. The receptors were gathered from a man aged 45-65 years in good health.

The chain links TRBV13 to TRBJ1-1, with TRBD1 matching 9 bases. Germline loops: CDR1 PRHDT, CDR2 FYEKMQ (reference sequence). The CDR3 has 14 amino acids. With 0 bases clipped from V and 8 bases from J, the junction kept 4 bases outside the gene matches. The CDR3 DNA follows: TGTGCCAGCAGCTTAGGAGGGACAGGGTCGGAAGCTTTCTTT. Translating gives CASSLGGTGSEAFF.

V is TRBV6-5 and J is TRBJ1-2; perhaps TRBD1 as D (5 bases). The CDR3 has 13 residues. Trimming left V 7 bases short and J 7 bases short, with 16 bases between. Germline CDR1 is MNHEY and CDR2 is SVGAGI. CDR3 in DNA: TGTGCCAGCACCCTCGGAGCAGGGTTTGGCTACACCTTC. This encodes CASTLGAGFGYTF.

This clone was counted once. The CDR3 DNA reads as TGTGCCAGCAGCTTTGGTTCCAACTCCTACAATGAGCAGTTCTTC. It is translated as CASSFGSNSYNEQFF. This chain uses TRBV5-4 with TRBJ2-1, with D unresolved. With 2 bases removed from V and 0 bases from J, the gap between germline ends came to 9 bases. The CDR3 length is 15 residues. Germline-derived CDR1 and CDR2 are SGHNT and YYREEE (reference sequence).

J is TRBJ2-5 and V is TRBV3-1 (or the pseudogene TRBV3-2); D not certain. This CDR3 comprises 12 residues. V lost 4 bases and J lost 5, with 8 bases in between. From germline, CDR1 is LGHDT and CDR2 YNNKEL (reference sequence). CDR3 bases: TGTGCCAGCAGCCCCCCCTCGGAGACCCAGTACTTC. Translation: CASSPPSETQYF.

This clone was observed once. The chain links TRBV29-1 to TRBJ2-3; 7 bases align to TRBD2. Germline values: CDR1 SQVTM, CDR2 ANQGSEA. This CDR3 comprises 12 residues. The V segment lost 6 bases and the J segment 3 bases; nucleotides outside the gene matches: 3. The CDR3 bases are TGCAGCGTCCTAGCGGCTACAGATACGCAGTATTTT. Translating it yields CSVLAATDTQYF.

V gene TRBV7-2 combines with J gene TRBJ1-3; D is ambiguous. The germline CDR1 and CDR2 sequences are SGHTA and FQGNSA. This CDR3 has 13 amino acids. V dropped 3 bases and J dropped 1 base, with 4 bases sitting between them. CDR3 region: CASSFESGNTIYF. CDR3 in DNA: TGTGCCAGCAGCTTCGAGTCTGGAAACACCATATATTTT.

The chain combines TRBV7-9 with TRBJ1-3, with D possibly being TRBD1 (6 bases). Germline V gene sequence: CDR1 SEHNR, CDR2 FQNEAQ (reference sequence). Trimming removed 6 bases from V and 0 bases from J, with 18 bases in between. The CDR3 is made up of 17 amino acids. Written as DNA, the CDR3 is TGTGCCAGCAGAATCTCGCCACAGGGATACTCTGGAAACACCATATATTTT. Amino acid sequence: CASRISPQGYSGNTIYF.

This clone has a count of ten or more. The chain couples TRBV4-3 to TRBJ2-3; D is possibly TRBD1 or TRBD2 (5 bases each). Trimming took off 0 bases at V and 11 bases at J, with 15 bases between the two ends. Germline CDR1 and CDR2: LGHNA and YSLEER. There are 14 residues in the CDR3. The CDR3 sequence: CASSQDDSGLEQYF. The DNA for the CDR3 is TGCGCCAGCAGCCAAGATGACAGCGGCCTTGAGCAGTATTTT.

The V and J genes are TRBV18 and TRBJ1-1, with no clear D. Trimming pared 3 bases from V and 6 bases from J, leaving 14 bases between. CDR1 and CDR2 (germline): KGHSH, LQKENI. The CDR3 has 14 residues. DNA of the CDR3: TGTGCCAGCTCACCTGTCGAGAGGGAAGCTGAAGCTTTCTTT. Translated: CASSPVEREAEAFF.

This clone was observed once. This chain connects TRBV6-2 or TRBV6-3 to TRBJ1-1; tentatively, D is TRBD1 (5 bases). The CDR3 runs to 13 residues. Between the trimmed V and J ends, which lost 5 bases and 5 bases, there was a span of 12 bases. Germline-derived CDR1 and CDR2 are MNHEY and SVGEGT. This CDR3 reads CASSPGLGTEAFF. The CDR3 DNA sequence: TGTGCCAGCAGTCCGGGACTGGGGACTGAAGCTTTCTTT.

The chain recombines TRBV12-5 with TRBJ1-3; 8 bases align to TRBD1. This CDR3 has 16 amino acids. CDR1 LGHNT and CDR2 FRNRAP come from the germline V gene. V was pared by 1 base and J by 0 bases, with 2 bases of the junction left unmatched. CDR3 protein: CASGLAGGTSGNTIYF. The CDR3 nucleotides are TGTGCTAGTGGTTTGGCAGGGGGCACCTCTGGAAACACCATATATTTT.

This chain joins TRBV3-1 (or the pseudogene TRBV3-2) and TRBJ1-2; D not certain. The germline V gene has CDR1 LGHDT and CDR2 YNNKEL (reference sequence). The CDR3 is made up of 13 amino acids. V lost 6 bases to trimming and J lost 2 bases, with 10 bases between them. CDR3 sequence: CASSPTPNYGYTF. CDR3 in DNA: TGTGCCAGCAGTCCGACACCAAACTATGGCTACACCTTC.